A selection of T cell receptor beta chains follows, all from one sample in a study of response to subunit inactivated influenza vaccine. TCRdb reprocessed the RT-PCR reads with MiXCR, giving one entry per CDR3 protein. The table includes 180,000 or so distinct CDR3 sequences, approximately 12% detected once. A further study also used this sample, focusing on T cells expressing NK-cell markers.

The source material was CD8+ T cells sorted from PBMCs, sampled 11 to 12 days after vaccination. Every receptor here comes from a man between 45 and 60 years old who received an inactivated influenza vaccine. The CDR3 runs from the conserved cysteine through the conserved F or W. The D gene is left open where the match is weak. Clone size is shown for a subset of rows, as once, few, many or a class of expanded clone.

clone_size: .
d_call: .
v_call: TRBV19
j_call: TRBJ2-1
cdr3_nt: TGTGCCAGTAGTATAAGGGTAACTGAGCAGTTCTTC
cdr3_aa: CASSIRVTEQFF

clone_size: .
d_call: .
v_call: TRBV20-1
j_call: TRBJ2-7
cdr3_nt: TGCAGTGCTAGAGTGGACGGCAGCTACGAGCAGTACTTC
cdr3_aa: CSARVDGSYEQYF

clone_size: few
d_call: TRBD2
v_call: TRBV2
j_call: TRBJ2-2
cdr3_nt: TGTGCCAGCGGGACTAGCGGGAGCCGAACCGGGGAGCTGTTTTTT
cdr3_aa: CASGTSGSRTGELFF

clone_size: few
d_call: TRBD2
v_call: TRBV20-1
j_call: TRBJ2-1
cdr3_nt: TGCAGTGCTAGAGATAACGGGGGGCAGGGACTAGCCGTCTACAATGAGCAGTTCTTC
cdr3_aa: CSARDNGGQGLAVYNEQFF

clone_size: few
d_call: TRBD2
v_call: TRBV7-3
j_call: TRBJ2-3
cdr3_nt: TGTGCCAGCAGCGAAAAGGGACTAGCGGGAGGGGATGGCACAGATACGCAGTATTTT
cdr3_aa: CASSEKGLAGGDGTDTQYF

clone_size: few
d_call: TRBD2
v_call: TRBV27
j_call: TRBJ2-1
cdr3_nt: TGTGCCAGCAGTCCAGGACTAGTTTCTGAGCAGTTCTTC
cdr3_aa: CASSPGLVSEQFF

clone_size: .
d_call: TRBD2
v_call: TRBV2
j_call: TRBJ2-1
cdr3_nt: TGTGCCAGCAGAGGGACTAGCGGGAGGTTTGAGCAGTTCTTC
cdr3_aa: CASRGTSGRFEQFF

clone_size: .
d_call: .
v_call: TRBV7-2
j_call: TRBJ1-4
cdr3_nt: TGTGCCAGCAGCTCAATGGGTGAAAAACTGTTTTTT
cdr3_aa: CASSSMGEKLFF

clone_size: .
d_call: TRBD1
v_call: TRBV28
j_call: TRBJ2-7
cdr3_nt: TGTGCCAGCAGGGACGGACAGGCCTACGAGCAGTACTTC
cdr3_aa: CASRDGQAYEQYF

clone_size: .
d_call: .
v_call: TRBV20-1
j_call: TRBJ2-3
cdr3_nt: TGCAGTGCTACCGTCAGTCGGGGGAGATGGGATACGCAGTATTTT
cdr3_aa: CSATVSRGRWDTQYF

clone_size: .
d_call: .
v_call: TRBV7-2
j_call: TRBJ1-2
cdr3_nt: TGTGCCAGCAGCTTAGAGGTGGGAAGTGGGTATGGCTACACCTTC
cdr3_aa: CASSLEVGSGYGYTF

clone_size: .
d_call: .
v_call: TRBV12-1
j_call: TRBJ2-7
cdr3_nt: TGTGCCAGGGGCCCTTGGACGGCTGCTGGCGGAGAGCAGTACTTC
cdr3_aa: CARGPWTAAGGEQYF

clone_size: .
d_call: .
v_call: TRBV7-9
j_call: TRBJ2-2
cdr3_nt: TGTGCCAGCAGTTTCGGTCCCCTCCACGGGGAGCTGTTTTTT
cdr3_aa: CASSFGPLHGELFF

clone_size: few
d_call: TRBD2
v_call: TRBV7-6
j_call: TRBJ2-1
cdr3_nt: TGTGCCAGCAGCCGATTAGGGCGGGGGGGTGGTAATGAGCAGTTCTTC
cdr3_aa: CASSRLGRGGGNEQFF